The 3 T cell receptor beta chains listed next were all sequenced from one sample in a study of shared clonotypes between healthy human individuals. The method was immunoSEQ multiplex PCR; TCRdb's version includes in-frame clones alone and lacks a portion of them. The sample consists of 110,000 or so clones, about 71% of them appearing once. The sample was memory CD8+ T cells sorted from blood. Subset in this sample: CD45RO+ cells pooled with CCR7-negative TemRA cells. The source is a woman in her twenties or thirties in good health.

This clone was counted a single time. V gene TRBV2 combines with J gene TRBJ2-5; 11 nucleotides line up with TRBD2. This CDR3 is 16 amino acids long. The V gene end was trimmed by 5 bases and the J gene end by 1 base; junction bases not matched to a gene: 6. Per germline, CDR1 SNHLY and CDR2 FYNNEI. CDR3 sequence (DNA): TGTGCCAGCAGTCATACCGGGACTAGCGGCCAAGAGACCCAGTACTTC. Protein: CASSHTGTSGQETQYF. Full variable domain (outside the CDR3, taken from reference TRBV2 and TRBJ2-5): EPEVTQTPSHQVTQMGQEVILRCVPISNHLYFYWYRQILGQKVEFLVSFYNNEISEKSEIFDDQFSVERPDGSNFTLKIRSTKLEDSAMYFCASSHTGTSGQETQYFGPGTRLLVL.

The rearrangement uses TRBV7-9 and TRBJ2-1, with D possibly called TRBD1 or TRBD2 (5 bases each). The germline V gene encodes CDR1 SEHNR and CDR2 FQNEAQ (reference sequence). The V gene lost 4 bases and the J gene lost 4 bases, with 14 bases spanning the gap. There are 15 residues in the CDR3. DNA for the CDR3: TGTGCCAGCAGCTATACCGGGACCCCATACAATGAGCAGTTCTTC. Protein: CASSYTGTPYNEQFF. Looking up the rest from reference TRBV7-9 and TRBJ2-1 gives the full variable domain: DTGVSQNPRHKITKRGQNVTFRCDPISEHNRLYWYRQTLGQGPEFLTYFQNEAQLEKSRLLSDRFSAERPKGSFSTLEIQRTEQGDSAMYLCASSYTGTPYNEQFFGPGTRLTVL.

The V call is TRBV6-4, the J call TRBJ1-3; tentative D call: TRBD1 (6 bases). Germline assignment: CDR1 MRHNA and CDR2 SNTAGT. The CDR3 contains 16 residues. V lost 6 bases, J lost 0 bases, and 15 bases lay in between. In DNA form, the CDR3 reads TGTGCCAGCAGAGGGGGGACCGTCGTCTCTGGAAACACCATATATTTT. Its translation is CASRGGTVVSGNTIYF.